These T cell receptor beta chains were read from a single sample in a study of circulating and synovial CD4+ cells in juvenile arthritis. Libraries were prepared by immunoSEQ multiplex PCR; TCRdb keeps only in-frame clonotypes and omits some of them. The sample holds around 18,000 clones, about 93% seen once. The sequenced sample was CD4+ T cells from blood. These receptors were collected from a human donor with juvenile idiopathic arthritis. Each CDR3 is given with its conserved first and last residue. Fields, in order: clone size, V gene, J gene, D gene, CDR3 protein, CDR3 DNA. The D gene is left open where the match is weak. The size field is filled for only some rows; it gives once, few, many or a size class.

size: -
V: TRBV4-3
J: TRBJ2-1
D: -
CDR3: CASSQESPLTTNEQFF
DNA: TGCGCCAGCAGCCAAGAAAGCCCCTTAACTACAAATGAGCAGTTCTTC

size: once
V: TRBV19
J: TRBJ2-1
D: TRBD1
CDR3: CASRDRDRSYNEQFF
DNA: TGTGCCAGTAGAGACCGGGACAGATCCTACAATGAGCAGTTCTTC

size: once
V: TRBV2
J: TRBJ2-7
D: -
CDR3: CASSPSYLEQYF
DNA: TGTGCCAGCAGCCCGAGCTATCTCGAGCAGTACTTC

size: -
V: TRBV7-3
J: TRBJ2-2
D: -
CDR3: CASSLYRDTGELFF
DNA: TGTGCCAGCAGCTTATACAGAGACACCGGGGAGCTGTTTTTT

size: -
V: TRBV10-3
J: TRBJ2-1
D: -
CDR3: CARGVDRHEQFF
DNA: TGTGCCAGGGGGGTGGACAGGCATGAGCAGTTCTTC

size: -
V: TRBV9
J: TRBJ2-7
D: TRBD2
CDR3: CASSPGLAGGTDYEQYF
DNA: TGTGCCAGCAGCCCGGGACTAGCGGGGGGGACTGACTACGAGCAGTACTTC

size: -
V: TRBV25-1
J: TRBJ1-6
D: -
CDR3: CASSDVQEYNSPLHF
DNA: TGTGCCAGCAGTGACGTACAGGAATATAATTCACCCCTCCACTTT

size: -
V: TRBV6-5
J: TRBJ1-3
D: -
CDR3: CASSFGNSGNTIYF
DNA: TGTGCCAGCAGTTTCGGGAACTCTGGAAACACCATATATTTT

size: -
V: TRBV11-2
J: TRBJ2-3
D: TRBD2
CDR3: CASSLELAGADTQYF
DNA: TGTGCCAGCAGCTTAGAACTAGCGGGGGCAGATACGCAGTATTTT

size: -
V: TRBV2
J: TRBJ1-2
D: TRBD1
CDR3: CASTATGGYGYTF
DNA: TGTGCCAGCACCGCGACAGGGGGCTATGGCTACACCTTC

size: few
V: TRBV7-8
J: TRBJ1-1
D: -
CDR3: CASSFELNTEAFF
DNA: TGTGCCAGCAGCTTTGAGTTGAACACTGAAGCTTTCTTT

size: -
V: TRBV7-2
J: TRBJ2-1
D: TRBD2
CDR3: CASSSGTIGLWQFF
DNA: TGTGCCAGCAGTTCCGGGACTATCGGGTTGTGGCAGTTCTTC

size: -
V: TRBV19
J: TRBJ2-1
D: TRBD2
CDR3: CASTLIRLAGGNEQFF
DNA: TGTGCCAGTACCCTGATAAGACTAGCGGGAGGGAATGAGCAGTTCTTC

size: -
V: TRBV7-6
J: TRBJ2-7
D: -
CDR3: CASSLAPGDYEQYF
DNA: TGTGCCAGCAGCTTAGCGCCAGGGGACTACGAGCAGTACTTC

size: -
V: TRBV6-5
J: TRBJ1-4
D: TRBD1
CDR3: CASSWDRGPEKLFF
DNA: TGTGCCAGCAGTTGGGACAGGGGGCCGGAAAAACTGTTTTTT

size: -
V: TRBV10-2
J: TRBJ2-7
D: -
CDR3: CASSDRTGTGQVRDF
DNA: TGCGCCAGCAGTGATAGAACTGGTACAGGTCAGGTCAGAGACTTC

size: -
V: TRBV30
J: TRBJ1-2
D: -
CDR3: CAWMAAISRVGGYTF
DNA: TGTGCCTGGATGGCGGCAATATCCAGGGTTGGGGGCTACACCTTC

size: -
V: TRBV30
J: TRBJ1-1
D: -
CDR3: CAWSVFSGLPNTEAFF
DNA: TGTGCCTGGAGTGTTTTCTCGGGTCTCCCGAACACTGAAGCTTTCTTT

size: -
V: TRBV19
J: TRBJ2-3
D: -
CDR3: CASSVPRGIGTGDTQYF
DNA: TGTGCCAGTAGTGTTCCTAGGGGAATTGGAACTGGAGATACGCAGTATTTT

size: -
V: TRBV7-2
J: TRBJ2-3
D: TRBD2
CDR3: CASRMGSGGSTDTQYF
DNA: TGTGCCAGCAGGATGGGTAGCGGGGGAAGCACAGATACGCAGTATTTT

size: -
V: TRBV9
J: TRBJ2-3
D: TRBD2
CDR3: CASSDGSGGYTDTQYF
DNA: TGTGCCAGCAGCGACGGTAGCGGGGGGTACACAGATACGCAGTATTTT

size: -
V: TRBV7-9
J: TRBJ1-3
D: TRBD1
CDR3: CASSLGTGTGNTIYF
DNA: TGTGCCAGCAGCTTAGGGACAGGGACTGGAAACACCATATATTTT

size: few
V: TRBV7-8
J: TRBJ1-4
D: TRBD1
CDR3: CASSGLTGGAREKLFF
DNA: TGTGCCAGCAGCGGTCTAACAGGGGGCGCGCGTGAAAAACTGTTTTTT

size: -
V: TRBV18
J: TRBJ2-2
D: TRBD1
CDR3: CASSPLTGATGELFF
DNA: TGTGCCAGCTCACCCTTGACAGGGGCCACCGGGGAGCTGTTTTTT

size: -
V: TRBV29-1
J: TRBJ2-3
D: -
CDR3: CSGTQGPDTQYF
DNA: TGCAGCGGAACTCAGGGTCCAGATACGCAGTATTTT

size: -
V: TRBV30
J: TRBJ1-1
D: -
CDR3: CAWSGRYRVNTEAFF
DNA: TGTGCCTGGAGTGGGAGGTACAGGGTGAACACTGAAGCTTTCTTT

size: -
V: TRBV11-2
J: TRBJ2-2
D: TRBD2
CDR3: CASSRGLAGVTGELFF
DNA: TGTGCCAGCAGCCGTGGCCTAGCGGGAGTCACCGGGGAGCTGTTTTTT

size: -
V: TRBV6-6
J: TRBJ2-7
D: TRBD1
CDR3: CASSAGQAYEQYF
DNA: TGTGCCAGCAGTGCGGGACAGGCCTACGAGCAGTACTTC

size: -
V: TRBV5-1
J: TRBJ1-2
D: -
CDR3: CASSPEGGAIMVYGYTF
DNA: TGCGCCAGCAGCCCGGAAGGGGGGGCCATTATGGTCTATGGCTACACCTTC

size: -
V: TRBV25-1
J: TRBJ1-4
D: -
CDR3: CASKSGANEKLFF
DNA: TGTGCCAGCAAGAGTGGAGCTAATGAAAAACTGTTTTTT

size: -
V: TRBV7-2
J: TRBJ2-1
D: TRBD1
CDR3: CASSSQGAGVYEQFF
DNA: TGTGCCAGCAGCTCACAGGGGGCTGGCGTATATGAGCAGTTCTTC

size: -
V: TRBV6-1
J: TRBJ2-4
D: -
CDR3: CASSNEIAKNIQYF
DNA: TGTGCCAGCAGTAACGAGATAGCCAAAAACATTCAGTACTTC

size: once
V: TRBV5-1
J: TRBJ2-5
D: TRBD2
CDR3: CASSLSGGGQETQYF
DNA: TGCGCCAGCAGCTTGAGCGGGGGAGGGCAAGAGACCCAGTACTTC

size: -
V: TRBV6-5
J: TRBJ1-2
D: -
CDR3: CASSYRSIGYGYTF
DNA: TGTGCCAGCAGTTACCGAAGCATCGGCTATGGCTACACCTTC

size: -
V: TRBV28
J: TRBJ1-1
D: TRBD1
CDR3: CASRYSGTENTEAFF
DNA: TGTGCCAGCAGATATTCCGGGACAGAGAACACTGAAGCTTTCTTT

size: -
V: TRBV7-9
J: TRBJ1-6
D: -
CDR3: CASSLDPGGGSPLHF
DNA: TGTGCCAGCAGCTTAGACCCGGGAGGTGGGTCACCCCTCCACTTT

size: -
V: TRBV19
J: TRBJ1-5
D: -
CDR3: CASSGAVKPQHF
DNA: TGTGCCAGTAGTGGGGCTGTGAAGCCCCAGCATTTT

size: -
V: TRBV10-3
J: TRBJ1-1
D: -
CDR3: CAISDPRRMNTEAFF
DNA: TGTGCCATCAGTGACCCGAGGCGGATGAACACTGAAGCTTTCTTT

size: -
V: TRBV10-3
J: TRBJ2-1
D: -
CDR3: CAVRASLYNEQFF
DNA: TGTGCCGTACGAGCTTCCCTCTACAATGAGCAGTTCTTC

size: -
V: TRBV18
J: TRBJ2-1
D: TRBD2
CDR3: CASSPGGGAFEQFF
DNA: TGTGCCAGCTCACCGGGCGGGGGGGCCTTTGAGCAGTTCTTC

size: -
V: TRBV27
J: TRBJ1-1
D: TRBD1
CDR3: CASSFLGTGSLSLMNTEAFF
DNA: TGTGCCAGCAGTTTTCTCGGGACAGGGAGCCTAAGCCTCATGAACACTGAAGCTTTCTTT

size: -
V: TRBV11-1
J: TRBJ2-7
D: TRBD2
CDR3: CASSLEVTSGRRGEQYF
DNA: TGTGCCAGCAGCTTAGAGGTTACTAGCGGGAGAAGGGGCGAGCAGTACTTC

size: -
V: TRBV7-7
J: TRBJ1-2
D: -
CDR3: CASSKSGGGHGYTF
DNA: TGTGCTAGCAGCAAATCGGGGGGGGGACATGGCTACACCTTC

size: -
V: TRBV9
J: TRBJ2-5
D: TRBD2
CDR3: CASSIAVGGAIETQYF
DNA: TGTGCCAGCAGCATAGCAGTCGGGGGGGCCATCGAGACCCAGTACTTC

size: -
V: TRBV19
J: TRBJ1-4
D: -
CDR3: CASSSRVFNEKLFF
DNA: TGTGCCAGTAGTAGCCGGGTCTTTAATGAAAAACTGTTTTTT

size: -
V: TRBV7-2
J: TRBJ2-3
D: TRBD2
CDR3: CASSQKLAGGGTQYF
DNA: TGTGCCAGCAGCCAGAAGCTAGCGGGAGGCGGGACGCAGTATTTT

size: -
V: TRBV7-9
J: TRBJ2-3
D: TRBD2
CDR3: CASSLGGLAATDTQYF
DNA: TGTGCCAGCAGCTTAGGGGGACTAGCGGCCACAGATACGCAGTATTTT

size: -
V: TRBV15
J: TRBJ2-7
D: TRBD1
CDR3: CATSSQTGKEQYF
DNA: TGTGCCACCAGCAGTCAGACAGGGAAAGAGCAGTACTTC

size: -
V: TRBV5-1
J: TRBJ2-3
D: -
CDR3: CASSLDPGADTQYF
DNA: TGCGCCAGCAGCTTAGACCCCGGGGCAGATACGCAGTATTTT

size: -
V: TRBV6-1
J: TRBJ2-1
D: TRBD2
CDR3: CASRVAGGPINEQFF
DNA: TGTGCCAGCAGGGTAGCGGGAGGGCCGATCAATGAGCAGTTCTTC

size: once
V: TRBV28
J: TRBJ1-5
D: -
CDR3: CASSPRRTPNNQPQHF
DNA: TGTGCCAGCAGTCCTCGTCGGACACCAAACAATCAGCCCCAGCATTTT

size: -
V: TRBV30
J: TRBJ2-3
D: TRBD2
CDR3: CAWSRGGLAVTDTQYF
DNA: TGTGCCTGGAGCCGAGGAGGACTAGCGGTCACAGATACGCAGTATTTT